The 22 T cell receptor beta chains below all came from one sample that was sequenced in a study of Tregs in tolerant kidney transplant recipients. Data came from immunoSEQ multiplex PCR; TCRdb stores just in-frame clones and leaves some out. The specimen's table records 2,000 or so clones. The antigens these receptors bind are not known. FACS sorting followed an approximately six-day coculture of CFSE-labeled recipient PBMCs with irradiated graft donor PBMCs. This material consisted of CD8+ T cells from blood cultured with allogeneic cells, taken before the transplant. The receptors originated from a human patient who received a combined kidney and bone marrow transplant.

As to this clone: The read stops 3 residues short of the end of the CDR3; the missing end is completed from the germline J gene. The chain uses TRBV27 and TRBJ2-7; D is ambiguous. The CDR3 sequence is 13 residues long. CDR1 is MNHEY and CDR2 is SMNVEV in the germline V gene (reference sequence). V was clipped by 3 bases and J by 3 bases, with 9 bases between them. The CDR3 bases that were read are TGTGCCAGCAGTTTGGGCCCAATCTACGAG. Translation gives CASSLGPIYE. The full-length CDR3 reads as CASSLGPIYEQYF.

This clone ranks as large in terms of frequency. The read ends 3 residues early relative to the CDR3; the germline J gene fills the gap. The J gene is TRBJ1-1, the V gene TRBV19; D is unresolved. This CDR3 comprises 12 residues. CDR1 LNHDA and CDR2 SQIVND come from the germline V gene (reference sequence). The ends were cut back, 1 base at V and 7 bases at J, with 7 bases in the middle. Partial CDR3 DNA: TGTGCCAGTAGTATAGGCGACATTGAA. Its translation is CASSIGDIE. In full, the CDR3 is CASSIGDIEAFF.

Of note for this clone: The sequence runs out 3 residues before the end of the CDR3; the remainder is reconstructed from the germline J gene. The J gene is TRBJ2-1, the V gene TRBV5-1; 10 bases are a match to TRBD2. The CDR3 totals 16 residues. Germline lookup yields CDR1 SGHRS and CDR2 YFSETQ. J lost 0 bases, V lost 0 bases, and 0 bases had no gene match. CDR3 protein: CASSLASGGSYNEQFF. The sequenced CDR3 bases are TGCGCCAGCAGCTTGGCTAGCGGGGGCTCCTACAATGAG.

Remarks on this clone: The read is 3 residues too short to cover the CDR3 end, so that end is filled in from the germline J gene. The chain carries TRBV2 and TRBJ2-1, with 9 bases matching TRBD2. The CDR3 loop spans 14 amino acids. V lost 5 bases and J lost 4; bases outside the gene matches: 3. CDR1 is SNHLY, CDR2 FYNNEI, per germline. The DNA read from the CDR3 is TGTGCCAGCAGTCTGGCGGGGGGGTACAATGAG. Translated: CASSLAGGYNE. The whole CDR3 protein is CASSLAGGYNEQFF.

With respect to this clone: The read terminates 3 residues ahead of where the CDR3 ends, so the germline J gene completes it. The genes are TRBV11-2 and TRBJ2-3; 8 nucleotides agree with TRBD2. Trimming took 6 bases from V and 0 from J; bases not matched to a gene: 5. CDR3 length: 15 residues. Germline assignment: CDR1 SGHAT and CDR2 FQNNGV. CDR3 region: CASSFTSGSTDTQYF. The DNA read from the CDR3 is TGTGCCAGCAGTTTCACTAGCGGAAGCACAGATACG.

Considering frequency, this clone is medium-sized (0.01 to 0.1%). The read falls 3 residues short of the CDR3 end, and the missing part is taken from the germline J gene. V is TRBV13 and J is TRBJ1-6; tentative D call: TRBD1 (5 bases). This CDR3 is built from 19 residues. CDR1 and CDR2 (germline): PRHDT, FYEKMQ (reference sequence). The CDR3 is CASSSLNVPQGPKGSALHF. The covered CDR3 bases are TGTGCCAGCAGCTCCCTTAACGTCCCGCAGGGTCCGAAGGGTTCGGCC.

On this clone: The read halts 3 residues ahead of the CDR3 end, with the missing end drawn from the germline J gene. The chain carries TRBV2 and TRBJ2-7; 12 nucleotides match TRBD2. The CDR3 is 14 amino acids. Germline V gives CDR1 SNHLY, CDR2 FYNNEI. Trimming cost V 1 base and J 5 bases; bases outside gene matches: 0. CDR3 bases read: TGTGCCAGCAGTGAAGGACTAGCGGGGGACGAG. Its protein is CASSEGLAGDE. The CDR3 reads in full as CASSEGLAGDEQYF.

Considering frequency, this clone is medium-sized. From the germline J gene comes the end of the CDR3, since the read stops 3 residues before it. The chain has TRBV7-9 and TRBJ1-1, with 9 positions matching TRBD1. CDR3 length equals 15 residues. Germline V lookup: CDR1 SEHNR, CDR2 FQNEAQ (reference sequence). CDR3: CASSSMTGGLAEAFF. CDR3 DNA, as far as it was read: TGTGCCAGCAGCTCCATGACAGGGGGGTTGGCCGAA.

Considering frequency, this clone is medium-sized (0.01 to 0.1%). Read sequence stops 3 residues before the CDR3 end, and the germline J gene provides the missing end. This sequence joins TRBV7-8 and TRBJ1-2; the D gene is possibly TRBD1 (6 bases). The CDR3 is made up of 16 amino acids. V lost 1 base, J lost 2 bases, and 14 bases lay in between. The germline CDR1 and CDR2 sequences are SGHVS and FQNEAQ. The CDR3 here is CASSLERQDLNYGYTF. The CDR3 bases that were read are TGTGCCAGCAGCTTAGAGAGACAGGATCTAAACTATGGC.

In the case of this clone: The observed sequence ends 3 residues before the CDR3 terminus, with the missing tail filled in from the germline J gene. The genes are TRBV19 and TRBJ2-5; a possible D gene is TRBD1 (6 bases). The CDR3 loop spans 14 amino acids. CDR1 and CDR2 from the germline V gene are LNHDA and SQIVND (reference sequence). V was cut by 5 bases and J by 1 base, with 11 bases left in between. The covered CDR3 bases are TGTGCCAGTAGTCCAAAGGACAGCCAAGAGACC. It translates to CASSPKDSQET. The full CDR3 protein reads CASSPKDSQETQYF.

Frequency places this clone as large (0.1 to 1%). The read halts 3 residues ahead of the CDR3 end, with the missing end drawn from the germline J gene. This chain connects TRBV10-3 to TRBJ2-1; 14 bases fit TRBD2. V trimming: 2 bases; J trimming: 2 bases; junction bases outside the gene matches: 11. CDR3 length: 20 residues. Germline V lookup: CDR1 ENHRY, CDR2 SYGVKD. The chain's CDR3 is CAISERTSGGRVIPYNEQFF. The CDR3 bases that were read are TGTGCCATCAGTGAGAGGACTAGCGGGGGGCGGGTAATCCCCTACAATGAG.

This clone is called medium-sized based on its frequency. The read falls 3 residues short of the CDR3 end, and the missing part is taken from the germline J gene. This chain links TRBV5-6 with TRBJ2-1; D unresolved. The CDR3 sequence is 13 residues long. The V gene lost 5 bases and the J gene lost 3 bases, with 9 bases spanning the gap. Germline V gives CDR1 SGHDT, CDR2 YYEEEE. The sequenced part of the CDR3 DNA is TGTGCCAGCAGTACAGACCTCTACAATGAG. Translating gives CASSTDLYNE. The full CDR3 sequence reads CASSTDLYNEQFF.

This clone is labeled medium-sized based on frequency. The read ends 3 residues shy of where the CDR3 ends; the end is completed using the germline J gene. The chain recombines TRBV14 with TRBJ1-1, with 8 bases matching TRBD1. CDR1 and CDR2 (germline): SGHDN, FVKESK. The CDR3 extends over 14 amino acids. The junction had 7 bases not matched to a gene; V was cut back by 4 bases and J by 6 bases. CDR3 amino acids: CASSRQGWLAEAFF. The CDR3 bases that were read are TGTGCCAGCAGCCGACAGGGGTGGCTTGCTGAA. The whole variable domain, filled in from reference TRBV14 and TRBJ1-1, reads EAGVTQFPSHSVIEKGQTVTLRCDPISGHDNLYWYRRVMGKEIKFLLHFVKESKQDESGMPNNRFLAERTGGTYSTLKVQPAELEDSGVYFCASSRQGWLAEAFFGQGTRLTVV.

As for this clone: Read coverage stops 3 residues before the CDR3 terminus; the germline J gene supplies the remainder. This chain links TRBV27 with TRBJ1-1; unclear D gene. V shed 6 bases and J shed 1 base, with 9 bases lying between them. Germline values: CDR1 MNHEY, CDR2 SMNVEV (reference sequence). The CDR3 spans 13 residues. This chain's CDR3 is CASSPVRNTEAFF. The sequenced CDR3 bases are TGTGCCAGCAGCCCAGTCCGGAACACTGAA.

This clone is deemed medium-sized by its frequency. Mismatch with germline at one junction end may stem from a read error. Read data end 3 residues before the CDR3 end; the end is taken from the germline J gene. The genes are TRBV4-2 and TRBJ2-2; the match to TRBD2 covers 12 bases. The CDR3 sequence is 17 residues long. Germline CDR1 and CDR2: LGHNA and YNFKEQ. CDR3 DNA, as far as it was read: TGCGCCAGCAGCCAAGATGGACTAGCGGGACCTACCGGGGAG. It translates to CASSQDGLAGPTGE. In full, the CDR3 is CASSQDGLAGPTGELFF.

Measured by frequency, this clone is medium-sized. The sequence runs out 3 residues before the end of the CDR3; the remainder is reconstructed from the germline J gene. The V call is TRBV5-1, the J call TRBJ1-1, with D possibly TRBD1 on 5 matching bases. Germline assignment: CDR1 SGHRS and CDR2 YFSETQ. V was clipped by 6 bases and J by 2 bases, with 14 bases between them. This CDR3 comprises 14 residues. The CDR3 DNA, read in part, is TGCGCCAGCAACTTTAGACAGTTTAACACTGAA. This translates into CASNFRQFNTE. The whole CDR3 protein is CASNFRQFNTEAFF.

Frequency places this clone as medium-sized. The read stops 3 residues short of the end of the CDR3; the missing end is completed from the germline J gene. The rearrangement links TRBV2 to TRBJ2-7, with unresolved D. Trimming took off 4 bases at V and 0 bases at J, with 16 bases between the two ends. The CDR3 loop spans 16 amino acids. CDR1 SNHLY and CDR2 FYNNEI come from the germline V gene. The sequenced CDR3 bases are TGTGCCAGCAGTGTTATGGGCAGCCGAGCCTCCTACGAG. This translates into CASSVMGSRASYE. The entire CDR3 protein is CASSVMGSRASYEQYF.

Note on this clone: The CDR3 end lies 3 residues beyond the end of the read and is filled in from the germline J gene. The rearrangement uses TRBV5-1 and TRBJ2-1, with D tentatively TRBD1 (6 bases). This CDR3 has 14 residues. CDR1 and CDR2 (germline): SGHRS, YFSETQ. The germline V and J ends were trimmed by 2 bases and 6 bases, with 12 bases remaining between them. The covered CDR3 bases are TGCGCCAGCAGCTTCCGGGACACCCTCAATGAG. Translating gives CASSFRDTLNE. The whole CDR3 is CASSFRDTLNEQFF.

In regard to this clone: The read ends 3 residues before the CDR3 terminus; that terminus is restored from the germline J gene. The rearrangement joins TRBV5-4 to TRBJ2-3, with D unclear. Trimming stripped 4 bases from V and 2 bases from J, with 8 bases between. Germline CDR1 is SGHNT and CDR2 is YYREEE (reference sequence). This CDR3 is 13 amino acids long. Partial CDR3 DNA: TGTGCCAGCAGCCTGCGAGACACAGATACG. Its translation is CASSLRDTDT. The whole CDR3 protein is CASSLRDTDTQYF.

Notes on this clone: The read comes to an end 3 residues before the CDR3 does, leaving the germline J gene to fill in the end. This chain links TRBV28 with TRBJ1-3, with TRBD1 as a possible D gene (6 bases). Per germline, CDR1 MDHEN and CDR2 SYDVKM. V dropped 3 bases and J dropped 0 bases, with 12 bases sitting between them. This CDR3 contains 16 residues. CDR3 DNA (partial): TGTGCCAGCAGTTTTCCAGGGGCCAGCTCTGGAAACACC. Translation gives CASSFPGASSGNT. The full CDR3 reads CASSFPGASSGNTIYF.

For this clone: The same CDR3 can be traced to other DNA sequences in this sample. CDR3 loop: CASSPGTGDYEQYF. The CDR3 DNA, read in part, is TGTGCCAGTAGTCCCGGGACAGGGGACTACGAG. This sequence joins TRBV19 and TRBJ2-7, with 10 bases lining up with TRBD1. The read finishes 3 residues shy of the CDR3 end, and the germline J gene is used to complete it. Germline CDR1 and CDR2: LNHDA and SQIVND (reference sequence). J gave up 3 bases and V 5 bases, and 4 bases lay outside the gene matches. The CDR3 sequence is 14 residues long. Combining the CDR3 with reference TRBV19 and TRBJ2-7 gives the whole variable domain DGGITQSPKYLFRKEGQNVTLSCEQNLNHDAMYWYRQDPGQGLRLIYYSQIVNDFQKGDIAEGYSVSREKKESFPLTVTSAQKNPTAFYLCASSPGTGDYEQYFGPGTRLTVT.

The CDR3 spells CASSASGWEETQYF. CDR3 DNA (partial): TGCGCCAGCAGTGCCTCAGGCTGGGAAGAGACC. The chain carries TRBV10-2 and TRBJ2-5; the D is unclear. The DNA ends 3 residues before the CDR3 does, and the rest of the CDR3 is filled in from the germline J gene. Trimming took 4 bases from V and 3 from J, leaving 12 bases between them. This CDR3 region has 14 residues. Germline V gene lookup returns CDR1 WSHSY and CDR2 SAAADI.